This TCR beta chain was sequenced for a study of blood T cell repertoires in COVID-19. About the research overall: Samples taken during acute and convalescent COVID-19 were collected in the United States, Italy and Spain. Sources were T cells, B-cell-depleted T cells, or PBMCs; the material itself was cDNA or gDNA.

The CDR3 has 14 residues. V dropped 2 bases and J dropped 1; count of bases not matched to a gene: 4. Germline CDR1 and CDR2: GTSNPN and SVGIG (reference sequence). Per the original data handling: Reference gene primer amplification yielded estimated nucleated cell counts. TCRdb keeps only in-frame clones here, not all; method: immunoSEQ multiplex PCR. V, J and clone size reflect that table, while D and trimming were determined from the DNA. In the table there are 250,000 to 350,000 clones, approximately 87% of which are singletons. This clone was found once. The chain carries TRBV30 and TRBJ2-5; 7 positions match TRBD2. The material sequenced was peripheral blood. The TCR was taken from a woman aged 50 to 65 with active or convalescent COVID-19. The CDR3 nucleotides read TGTGCCTGGAGTACTTGGGGGGGCCAAGAGACCCAGTACTTC. Translating gives CAWSTWGGQETQYF.